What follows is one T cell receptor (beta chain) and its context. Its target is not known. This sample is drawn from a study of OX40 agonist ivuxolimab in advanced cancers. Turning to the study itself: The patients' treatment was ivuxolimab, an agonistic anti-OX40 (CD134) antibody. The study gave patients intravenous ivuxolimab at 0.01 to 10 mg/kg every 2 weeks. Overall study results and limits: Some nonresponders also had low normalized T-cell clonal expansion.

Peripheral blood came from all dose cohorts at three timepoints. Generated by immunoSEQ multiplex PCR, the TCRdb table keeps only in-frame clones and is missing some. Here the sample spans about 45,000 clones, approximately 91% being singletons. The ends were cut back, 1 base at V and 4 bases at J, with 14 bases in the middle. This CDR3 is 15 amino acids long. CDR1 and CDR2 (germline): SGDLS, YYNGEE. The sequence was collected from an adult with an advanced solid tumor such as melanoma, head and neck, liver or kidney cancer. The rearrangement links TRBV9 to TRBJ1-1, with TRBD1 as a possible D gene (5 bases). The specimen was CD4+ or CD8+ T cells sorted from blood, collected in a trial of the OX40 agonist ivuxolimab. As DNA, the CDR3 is TGTGCCAGCAGCGTAACCATAGGGGAGGGCACTGAAGCTTTCTTT. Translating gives CASSVTIGEGTEAFF.